This entry lists 3 T cell receptor beta chains sequenced from one sample in a study of cytomegalovirus exposure and HLA in healthy donors. The PCR had 60 Vbeta and 13 Jbeta primers. Repertoires were generated with immunoSEQ multiplex PCR, while TCRdb's copy carries only in-frame clones and drops some. The sample carries 200,000 or so clones, 76% recorded once. Sequencing used PBMCs. The origin of the receptors is a man aged 18 to 29 in good health and CMV-seronegative.

The rearrangement joins TRBV15 to TRBJ1-5, with D unclear. Germline V gives CDR1 LNHNV, CDR2 YYDKDF (reference sequence). Trimming stripped 8 bases from V and 0 bases from J, with 14 bases between. The CDR3 totals 15 residues. The CDR3 coding sequence is TGTGCCACCGCGAATAGGAGCTATAGCAATCAGCCCCAGCATTTT. Amino acids: CATANRSYSNQPQHF. Full variable domain (remainder filled in from reference TRBV15 and TRBJ1-5): DAMVIQNPRYQVTQFGKPVTLSCSQTLNHNVMYWYQQKSSQAPKLLFHYYDKDFNNEADTPDNFQSRRPNTSFCFLDIRSPGLGDTAMYLCATANRSYSNQPQHFGDGTRLSIL.

The rearrangement uses TRBV7-3 and TRBJ2-2; TRBD2 matches at 7 bases. Germline loops: CDR1 SGHTA, CDR2 FQGTGA. The V segment lost 4 bases and the J segment 1 base; nucleotides outside the gene matches: 9. The CDR3 consists of 17 residues. The DNA for the CDR3 is TGTGCCAGCAGCTCCTTCCCCGGCGGGGGGAACACCGGGGAGCTGTTTTTT. This encodes CASSSFPGGGNTGELFF.

The chain recombines TRBV2 with TRBJ2-7; 10 bases agree with TRBD2. This CDR3 has 16 amino acids. V dropped 4 bases and J dropped 4; count of bases not matched to a gene: 10. Germline loops: CDR1 SNHLY, CDR2 FYNNEI. Written as DNA, the CDR3 is TGTGCCAGCAGTGGTTTTGGAGCGGGAGGGCCTTACGAGCAGTACTTC. Amino acid sequence: CASSGFGAGGPYEQYF.